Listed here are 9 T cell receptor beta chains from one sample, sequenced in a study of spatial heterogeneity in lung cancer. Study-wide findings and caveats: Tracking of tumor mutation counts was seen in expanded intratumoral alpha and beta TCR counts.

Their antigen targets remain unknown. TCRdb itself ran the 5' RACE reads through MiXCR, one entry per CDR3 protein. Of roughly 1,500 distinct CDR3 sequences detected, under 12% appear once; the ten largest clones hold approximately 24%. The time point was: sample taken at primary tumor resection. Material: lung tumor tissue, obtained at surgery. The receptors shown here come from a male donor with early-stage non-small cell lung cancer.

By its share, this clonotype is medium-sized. The CDR3 region is CASSTRTGDQPQHF. The CDR3 nucleotides are TGTGCCAGCAGCACCAGGACAGGGGATCAGCCCCAGCATTTT. The chain has TRBV7-2 and TRBJ1-5; 9 nucleotides agree with TRBD1. The junction had 4 bases not matched to a gene; V was cut back by 5 bases and J by 5 bases. The CDR3 extends over 14 amino acids. The V gene's germline CDR1 is SGHTA and CDR2 FQGNSA.

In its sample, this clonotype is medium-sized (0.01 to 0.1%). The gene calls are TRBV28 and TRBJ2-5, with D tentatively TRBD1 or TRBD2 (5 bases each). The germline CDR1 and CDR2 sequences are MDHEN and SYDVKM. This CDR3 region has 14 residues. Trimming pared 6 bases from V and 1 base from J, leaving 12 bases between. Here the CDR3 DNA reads TGTGCCAGCAGCTCCGGGACCGTCCAAGAGACCCAGTACTTC. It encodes CASSSGTVQETQYF.

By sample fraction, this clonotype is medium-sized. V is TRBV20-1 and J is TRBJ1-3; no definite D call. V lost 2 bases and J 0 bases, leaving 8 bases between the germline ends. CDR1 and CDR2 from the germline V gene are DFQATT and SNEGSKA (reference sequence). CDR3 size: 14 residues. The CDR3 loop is CSARLAASGNTIYF. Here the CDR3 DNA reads TGCAGTGCTAGATTGGCAGCCTCTGGAAACACCATATATTTT.

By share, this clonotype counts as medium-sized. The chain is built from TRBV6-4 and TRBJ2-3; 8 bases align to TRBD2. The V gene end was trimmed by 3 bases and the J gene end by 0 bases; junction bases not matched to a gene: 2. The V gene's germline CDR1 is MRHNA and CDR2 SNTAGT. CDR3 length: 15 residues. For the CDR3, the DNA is TGTGCCAGCAGTGAGGCTAGCGGGAGCACAGATACGCAGTATTTT. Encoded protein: CASSEASGSTDTQYF.

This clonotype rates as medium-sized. The CDR3 reads CASSLSRPFYEQYF. The DNA for the CDR3 is TGTGCCAGCAGTTTAAGTCGGCCTTTCTACGAGCAGTACTTC. This sequence joins TRBV28 and TRBJ2-7; no firm D call. Per germline, CDR1 MDHEN and CDR2 SYDVKM. V lost 2 bases and J 3 bases, leaving 11 bases between the germline ends. The CDR3 contains 14 residues. Using reference TRBV28 and TRBJ2-7 for the parts outside the CDR3, the full variable domain is DVKVTQSSRYLVKRTGEKVFLECVQDMDHENMFWYRQDPGLGLRLIYFSYDVKMKEKGDIPEGYSVSREKKERFSLILESASTNQTSMYLCASSLSRPFYEQYFGPGTRLTVT.

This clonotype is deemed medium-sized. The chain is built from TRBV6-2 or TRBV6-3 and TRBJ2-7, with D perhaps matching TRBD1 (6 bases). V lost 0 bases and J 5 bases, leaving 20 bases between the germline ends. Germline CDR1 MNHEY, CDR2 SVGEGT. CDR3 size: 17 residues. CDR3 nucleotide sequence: TGTGCCAGCAGTTACTCAGGAGGAGGCAGGGGACCCCACGAGCAGTACTTC. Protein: CASSYSGGGRGPHEQYF.

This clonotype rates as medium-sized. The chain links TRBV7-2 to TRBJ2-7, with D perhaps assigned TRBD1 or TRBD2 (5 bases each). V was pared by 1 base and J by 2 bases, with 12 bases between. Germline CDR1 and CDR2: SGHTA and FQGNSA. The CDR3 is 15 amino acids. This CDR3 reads CASSLVGLATYEQYF. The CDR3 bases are TGTGCCAGCAGCTTAGTGGGGCTAGCCACCTACGAGCAGTACTTC.

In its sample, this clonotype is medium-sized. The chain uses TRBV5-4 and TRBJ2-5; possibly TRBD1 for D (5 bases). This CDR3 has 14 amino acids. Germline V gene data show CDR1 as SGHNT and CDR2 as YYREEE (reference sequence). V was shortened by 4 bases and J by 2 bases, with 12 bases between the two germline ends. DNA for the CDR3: TGTGCCAGCAGCCGAGGACAAACTCAAGAGACCCAGTACTTC. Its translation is CASSRGQTQETQYF.

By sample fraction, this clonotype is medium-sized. This CDR3 reads CASSSQTSGRAGSYEQYF. The CDR3 coding sequence is TGTGCCAGCAGCTCCCAGACTAGCGGGAGGGCCGGATCCTACGAGCAGTACTTC. J is TRBJ2-7 and V is TRBV7-2, with 14 bases fitting TRBD2. This CDR3 contains 18 residues. Germline trimming cut 4 bases from V and 1 base from J; bases unmatched to any gene: 9. Per the germline V gene, CDR1 is SGHTA and CDR2 is FQGNSA.